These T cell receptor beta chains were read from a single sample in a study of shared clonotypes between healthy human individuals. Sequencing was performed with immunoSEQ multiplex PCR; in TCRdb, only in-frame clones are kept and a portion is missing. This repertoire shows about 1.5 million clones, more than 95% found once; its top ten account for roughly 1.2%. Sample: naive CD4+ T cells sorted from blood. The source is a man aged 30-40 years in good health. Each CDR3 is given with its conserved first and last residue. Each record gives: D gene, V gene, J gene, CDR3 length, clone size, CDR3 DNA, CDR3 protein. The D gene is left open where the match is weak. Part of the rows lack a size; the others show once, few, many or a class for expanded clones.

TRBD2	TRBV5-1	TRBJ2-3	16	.	TGCGCCAGCAGCCAAGGACTAGCGGGCAGCACAGATACGCAGTATTTT	CASSQGLAGSTDTQYF
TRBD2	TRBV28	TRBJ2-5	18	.	TGTGCCAGCAGTTTATCGTCATGGCGGGAGGGATTCCAAGAGACCCAGTACTTC	CASSLSSWREGFQETQYF
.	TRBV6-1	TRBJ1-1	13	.	TGTGCCAGCAGCCTAGGCTCGAACACTGAAGCTTTCTTT	CASSLGSNTEAFF
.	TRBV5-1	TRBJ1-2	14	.	TGCGCCAGCAGCTTGGCGGCAGGGGTTGACGGCTACACCTTC	CASSLAAGVDGYTF
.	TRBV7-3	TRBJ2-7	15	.	TGTGCCAGCAGCCGCGGATCGGGGACCGCGAGCGAGCAGTACTTC	CASSRGSGTASEQYF
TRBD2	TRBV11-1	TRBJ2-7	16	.	TGTGCCAGCAGCTACGCGCCTAGCGGGGGTCCCTACGAGCAGTACTTC	CASSYAPSGGPYEQYF
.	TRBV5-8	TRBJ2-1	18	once	TGTGCCAGCAGCTTGCACCCAGGTTCCGCGGGGAATGACAATGAGCAGTTCTTC	CASSLHPGSAGNDNEQFF
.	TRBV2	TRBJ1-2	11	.	TGTGCCAGCAGAGAGGGGTATGGCTACACCTTC	CASREGYGYTF
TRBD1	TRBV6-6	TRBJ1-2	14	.	TGTGCCAGCAGCCTCGACAGGGCCGCCTATGGCTACACCTTC	CASSLDRAAYGYTF
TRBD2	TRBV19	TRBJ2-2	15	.	TGTGCCAGTAGCGGGAGGGCGGGGAACACCGGGGAGCTGTTTTTT	CASSGRAGNTGELFF
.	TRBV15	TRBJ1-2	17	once	TGTGCCACCAGCAGTGTTCCCCGGGATCTCTTTGCCTATGGCTACACCTTC	CATSSVPRDLFAYGYTF
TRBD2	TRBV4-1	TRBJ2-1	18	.	TGCGCCAGCAGCCAGCCCCCGGGACTAGCGGGGCCGGGGAATGAGCAGTTCTTC	CASSQPPGLAGPGNEQFF
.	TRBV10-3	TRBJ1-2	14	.	TGTGCCACGCGAGGGGACGCAACGTTCTATGGCTACACCTTC	CATRGDATFYGYTF
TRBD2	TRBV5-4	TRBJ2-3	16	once	TGTGCCAGCAGCTTGGGAGGGAGGGCCTCCACAGATACGCAGTATTTT	CASSLGGRASTDTQYF
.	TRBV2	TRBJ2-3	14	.	TGTGCCAACCACCGGGACCGGACAAGGGGTACGCAGTATTTT	CANHRDRTRGTQYF
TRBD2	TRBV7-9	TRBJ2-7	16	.	TGTGCCAGCAGCTTAAGTCCAAAGCGGGAGAACTACGAGCAGTACTTC	CASSLSPKRENYEQYF
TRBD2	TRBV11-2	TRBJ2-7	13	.	TGTGCCAGCAGCTTGGTAGCGGGATACGAGCAGTACTTC	CASSLVAGYEQYF
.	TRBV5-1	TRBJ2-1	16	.	TGCGCCAGCAGCTTGGAGCGACCGAGCTCCTACAATGAGCAGTTCTTC	CASSLERPSSYNEQFF
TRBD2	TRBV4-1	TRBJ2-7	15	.	TGCGCCAGCAGCCAGCCGGGACTAGCGGGAGGTGAGCAGTACTTC	CASSQPGLAGGEQYF
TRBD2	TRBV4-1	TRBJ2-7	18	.	TGCGCCAGCAGCCAAGAGGCAGGAATCGCTAGCGGAGCCTACGAGCAGTACTTC	CASSQEAGIASGAYEQYF
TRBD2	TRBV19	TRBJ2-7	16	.	TGTGCCAGTAGTCCCGCGGGACTAGCGGGAGGGTACGAGCAGTACTTC	CASSPAGLAGGYEQYF
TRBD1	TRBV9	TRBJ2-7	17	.	TGTGCCAGCAGCGCTAAACAGGGGCGGACTCTGGCCAGCGAGCAGTACTTC	CASSAKQGRTLASEQYF
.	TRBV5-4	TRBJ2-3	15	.	TGTGCCAGCGGATCACTAGTTAGTTGGGGGGATACGCAGTATTTT	CASGSLVSWGDTQYF
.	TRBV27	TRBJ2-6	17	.	TGTGCCAGCAGTGTCATCCTAAGTAACTCTGGGGCCAACGTCCTGACTTTC	CASSVILSNSGANVLTF
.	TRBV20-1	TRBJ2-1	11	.	TGCAGTGCCAGGAGCTACAATGAGCAGTTCTTC	CSARSYNEQFF
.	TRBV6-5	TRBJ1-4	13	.	TGTGCCAGCAGTTACTCGCGCGACGAAAAACTGTTTTTT	CASSYSRDEKLFF
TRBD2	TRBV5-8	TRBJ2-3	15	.	TGTGCCAGCGGCCTCTTGGGGGGGATCACAGATACGCAGTATTTT	CASGLLGGITDTQYF
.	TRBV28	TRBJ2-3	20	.	TGTGCCAGCAGTTCCCTATTTGGCGGAATGGCTACCACACACACAGATACGCAGTATTTT	CASSSLFGGMATTHTDTQYF
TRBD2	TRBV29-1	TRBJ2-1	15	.	TGCAGCGTTGATCCACTAGCGGGAGGAGGCAATGAGCAGTTCTTC	CSVDPLAGGGNEQFF
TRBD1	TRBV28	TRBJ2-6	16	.	TGTGCCAGCAGTCCCCACAGGGGATCAGGGGCCAACGTCCTGACTTTC	CASSPHRGSGANVLTF
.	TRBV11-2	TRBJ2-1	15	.	TGTGCCAGCAGCTTACCCACACGGGAGTGGGATGAGCAGTTCTTC	CASSLPTREWDEQFF
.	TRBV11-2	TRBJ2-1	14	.	TGTGCCGGCGGGGTCCTAGGGTCCTACAATGAGCAGTTCTTC	CAGGVLGSYNEQFF